What follows are 16 T cell receptor beta chains derived from one specimen sequenced in a study of human T cells and chemical hapten exposure. TCRdb re-derived calls from the RACE reads in MiXCR, one entry per CDR3 protein. The sample records 80,000 to 100,000 distinct CDR3 sequences, roughly 9.1% being singletons. Stated time point: pre-sensitization, week 0. The treatment here: therapeutic diphenylcyclopropenone sensitization with weekly scalp DPC. The sequencing used whole blood, collected in connection with sensitization to the hapten diphenylcyclopropenone (DPC). These receptors were collected from a woman in her thirties or forties with alopecia areata. Some clones in this sample may be carry-over from other donors' samples.

This clonotype has at least ten counts. The chain combines TRBV5-1 with TRBJ2-1; no clear D. The ends were cut back, 1 base at V and 0 bases at J, with 11 bases in the middle. CDR3 size: 16 residues. The germline CDR1 and CDR2 sequences are SGHRS and YFSETQ. CDR3 nucleotide sequence: TGCGCCAGCAGCTTGCCCATCCCAAGCTCCTACAATGAGCAGTTCTTC. Protein product: CASSLPIPSSYNEQFF.

The chain carries TRBV24-1 and TRBJ1-2; a possible D gene is TRBD1 (5 bases). From germline, CDR1 is KGHDR and CDR2 SFDVKD. V dropped 9 bases and J dropped 8 bases, with 18 bases sitting between them. CDR3 length equals 13 residues. The CDR3 bases are TGTGCCACCGCCCAGGGCCGCGGTTCGGGCTACACCTTC. It codes for CATAQGRGSGYTF.

Note on this clonotype: This may be a read error: a much more frequent sequence differs by one nucleotide. The chain has TRBV28 and TRBJ2-7; the D gene is possibly TRBD2 (7 bases). Germline assignment: CDR1 MDHEN and CDR2 SYDVKM. The CDR3 runs to 17 residues. In DNA, the CDR3 is TGTGCCTGCAGTTCCTGGGGGGGCCTAAAAGTCTACGACGAGCAGTACTTC. Encoded protein: CACSSWGGLKVYDEQYF.

V and J are TRBV28 and TRBJ1-1; tentative D call: TRBD1 (6 bases). This CDR3 contains 14 residues. Germline V lookup: CDR1 MDHEN, CDR2 SYDVKM. V was clipped by 6 bases and J by 11 bases, with 22 bases between them. CDR3 sequence reads: CASSLRGSGSLAFF. Here the CDR3 DNA reads TGTGCCAGCAGCCTCAGGGGAAGTGGGAGTTTGGCTTTCTTT.

This clonotype has at least ten counts. The chain employs TRBV4-2 and TRBJ1-5, with D unclear. V was pared by 0 bases and J by 3 bases, with 9 bases between. The germline gives CDR1 LGHNA, CDR2 YNFKEQ. The CDR3 is made up of 15 amino acids. CDR3 coding DNA: TGTGCCAGCAGCCAAGATCTGGGGTTCAATCAGCCCCAGCATTTT. Translated, it gives CASSQDLGFNQPQHF.

This clonotype has just a few counts. V and J are TRBV14 and TRBJ1-2; D unresolved. This CDR3 is 14 amino acids long. Trimming took 5 bases from V and 8 from J, leaving 18 bases between them. In germline, CDR1 is SGHDN, CDR2 FVKESK. The CDR3 coding sequence is TGTGCCAGCAGCTTCCCGGCCGCGACGTCAGGCTACACCTTC. Translation gives CASSFPAATSGYTF.

This chain connects TRBV4-3 to TRBJ1-1, with 9 bases lining up with TRBD1. The V and J ends lost 0 bases and 5 bases, in that order; junction bases with no gene match: 7. The CDR3 has 16 residues. Germline V CDR1 and CDR2: LGHNA, YSLEER. The CDR3 bases are TGCGCCAGCAGCCAAGATTTACGGACAGGGGAAACTGAAGCTTTCTTT. It yields the protein CASSQDLRTGETEAFF.

This clonotype came up many times. The rearrangement uses TRBV11-2 and TRBJ1-4; possible D gene TRBD1, 6 bases. Germline assignment: CDR1 SGHAT and CDR2 FQNNGV. The CDR3 is 16 amino acids. V shed 2 bases and J shed 6 bases, with 16 bases lying between them. This CDR3 reads CASSLTGRGGDEKLFF. The CDR3 region has the DNA TGTGCCAGCAGCTTAACGGGCAGGGGCGGGGATGAAAAACTGTTTTTT.

V and J are TRBV12-3 or TRBV12-4 and TRBJ1-5; D gene uncertain. There are 12 residues in the CDR3. Trimming pared 6 bases from V and 7 bases from J, leaving 10 bases between. CDR3 residues: CASSRDKQPQHF. CDR3 bases: TGTGCCAGCAGCCGTGACAAGCAGCCCCAGCATTTT.

This clonotype occurred a few times. The gene calls are TRBV6-4 and TRBJ1-5, with TRBD1 matching over 9 bases. Germline assignment: CDR1 MRHNA and CDR2 SNTAGT. With 3 bases clipped from V and 6 bases from J, the junction kept 12 bases outside the gene matches. This CDR3 has 17 residues. CDR3 bases: TGTGCCAGCAGTGATACAGGGGGCGCATTGGGGACTCAGCCCCAGCATTTT. As protein: CASSDTGGALGTQPQHF.

In this sample, this clonotype turned up many times. The rearrangement links TRBV19 to TRBJ2-1, with 14 bases lining up with TRBD2. In germline, CDR1 is LNHDA, CDR2 SQIVND (reference sequence). The CDR3 consists of 19 residues. V gave up 5 bases and J gave up 0 bases; unmatched junction bases: 9. CDR3 protein: CASSSRTSGGLSSYNEQFF. CDR3 in DNA: TGTGCCAGTAGTTCCCGGACTAGCGGGGGGTTGAGCTCCTACAATGAGCAGTTCTTC.

This clonotype has at least ten counts. V gene TRBV7-8 combines with J gene TRBJ1-6; TRBD1 aligns across 10 bases. Germline CDR1 SGHVS, CDR2 FQNEAQ. Trimming cost V 8 bases and J 9 bases; bases outside gene matches: 4. This CDR3 comprises 13 residues. The CDR3 spells CASSGQGSSPLHF. CDR3 coding DNA: TGTGCCAGCTCGGGACAGGGGTCTTCACCCCTCCACTTT.

The rearrangement joins TRBV6-1 to TRBJ2-7; 7 bases agree with TRBD2. V lost 5 bases, J lost 11 bases, and 12 bases stayed unmatched. Germline V gene data show CDR1 as MNHNS and CDR2 as SASEGT. This CDR3 contains 13 residues. DNA for the CDR3: TGTGCCAGCAGTCAACGGGAGGCTTACTTGAAGTACTTC. This codes for CASSQREAYLKYF.

This clonotype was counted ten times or more. The chain carries TRBV7-9 and TRBJ1-1; D remains ambiguous. V lost 7 bases to trimming and J lost 0 bases, with 15 bases between them. The CDR3 length is 15 residues. Germline CDR1 reads SEHNR; CDR2 reads FQNEAQ (reference sequence). The CDR3 region has the DNA TGTGCCAGCAACAAACGGGATTTGATGAACACTGAAGCTTTCTTT. Translated, it gives CASNKRDLMNTEAFF.

This clonotype was picked up a small number of times. J is TRBJ1-5 and V is TRBV12-3 or TRBV12-4, with D possibly TRBD1 on 5 matching bases. This CDR3 contains 16 residues. With 6 bases removed from V and 6 bases from J, the gap between germline ends came to 21 bases. In DNA, the CDR3 is TGTGCCAGCAGCTGGCAAGCCGCTCAGGGAAGTCAGCCCCAGCATTTT. Translating gives CASSWQAAQGSQPQHF.

This clonotype appeared many times. This rearrangement joins TRBV12-3 or TRBV12-4 to TRBJ2-1, with 8 bases fitting TRBD2. Trimming at V came to 4 bases and at J to 2 bases, leaving 7 bases not matched to a gene. This CDR3 spans 16 amino acids. CDR3 sequence (DNA): TGTGCCAGCAGTTCTCACCGGGGGGGCCCCTACAATGAGCAGTTCTTC. This translates into CASSSHRGGPYNEQFF.